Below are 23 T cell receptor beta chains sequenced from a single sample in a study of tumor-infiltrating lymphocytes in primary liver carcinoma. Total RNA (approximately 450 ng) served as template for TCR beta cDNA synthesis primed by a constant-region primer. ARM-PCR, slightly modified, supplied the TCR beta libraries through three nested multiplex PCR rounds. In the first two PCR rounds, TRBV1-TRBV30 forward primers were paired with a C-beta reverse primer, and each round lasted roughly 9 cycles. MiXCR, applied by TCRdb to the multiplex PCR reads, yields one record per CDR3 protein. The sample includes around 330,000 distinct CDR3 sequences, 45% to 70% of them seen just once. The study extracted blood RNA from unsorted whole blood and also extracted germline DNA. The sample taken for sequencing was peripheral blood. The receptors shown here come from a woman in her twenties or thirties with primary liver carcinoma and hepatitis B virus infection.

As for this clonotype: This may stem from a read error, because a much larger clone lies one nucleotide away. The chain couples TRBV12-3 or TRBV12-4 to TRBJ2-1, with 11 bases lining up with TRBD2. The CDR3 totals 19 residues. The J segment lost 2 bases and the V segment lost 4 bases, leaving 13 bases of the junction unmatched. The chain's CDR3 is CASSSLRTSGFSPYNEQFF. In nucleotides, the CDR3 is TGTGCCAGCAGTTCCCTCCGGACTAGCGGGTTCAGCCCCTACAATGAGCAGTTCTTC.

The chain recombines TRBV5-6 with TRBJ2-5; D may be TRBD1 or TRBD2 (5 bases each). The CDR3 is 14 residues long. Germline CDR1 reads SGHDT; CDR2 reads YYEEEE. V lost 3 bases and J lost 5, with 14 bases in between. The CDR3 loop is CASSWVGNRETQYF. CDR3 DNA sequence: TGTGCCAGCAGCTGGGTCGGGAACAGGGAGACCCAGTACTTC.

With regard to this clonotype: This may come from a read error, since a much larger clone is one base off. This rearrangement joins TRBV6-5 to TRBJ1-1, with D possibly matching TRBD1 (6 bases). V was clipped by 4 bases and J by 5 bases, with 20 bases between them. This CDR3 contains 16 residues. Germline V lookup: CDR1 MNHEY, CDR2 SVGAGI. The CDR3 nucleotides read TGTGCCAGCAGTTCCATTCAGGGGCAGGGGAGAACTGAAGCTTTCTTT. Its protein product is CASSSIQGQGRTEAFF.

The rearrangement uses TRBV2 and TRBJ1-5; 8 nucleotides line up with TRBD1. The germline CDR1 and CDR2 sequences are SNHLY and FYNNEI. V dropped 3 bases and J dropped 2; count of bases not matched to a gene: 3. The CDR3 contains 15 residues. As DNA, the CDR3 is TGTGCCAGCAGTGAGGACAGGGCGGGCAATCAGCCCCAGCATTTT. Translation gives CASSEDRAGNQPQHF. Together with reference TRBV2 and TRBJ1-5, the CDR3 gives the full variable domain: EPEVTQTPSHQVTQMGQEVILRCVPISNHLYFYWYRQILGQKVEFLVSFYNNEISEKSEIFDDQFSVERPDGSNFTLKIRSTKLEDSAMYFCASSEDRAGNQPQHFGDGTRLSIL.

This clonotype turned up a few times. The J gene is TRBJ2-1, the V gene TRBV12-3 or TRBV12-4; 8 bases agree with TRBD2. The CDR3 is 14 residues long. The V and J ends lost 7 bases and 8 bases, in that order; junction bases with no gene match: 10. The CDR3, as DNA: TGTGCCAGCAATTCCGGGACTAGGGGGGATGAGCAGTTCTTC. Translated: CASNSGTRGDEQFF.

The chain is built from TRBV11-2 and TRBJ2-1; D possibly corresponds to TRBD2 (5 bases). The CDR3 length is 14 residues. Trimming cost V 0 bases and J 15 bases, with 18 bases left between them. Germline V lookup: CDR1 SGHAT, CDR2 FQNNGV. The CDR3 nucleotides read TGTGCCAGCAGCTTAGAGCTGAGAGGGAATGATCGGTTCTTC. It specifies CASSLELRGNDRFF. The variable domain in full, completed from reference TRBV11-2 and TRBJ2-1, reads EAGVAQSPRYKIIEKRQSVAFWCNPISGHATLYWYQQILGQGPKLLIQFQNNGVVDDSQLPKDRFSAERLKGVDSTLKIQPAKLEDSAVYLCASSLELRGNDRFFGPGTRLTVL.

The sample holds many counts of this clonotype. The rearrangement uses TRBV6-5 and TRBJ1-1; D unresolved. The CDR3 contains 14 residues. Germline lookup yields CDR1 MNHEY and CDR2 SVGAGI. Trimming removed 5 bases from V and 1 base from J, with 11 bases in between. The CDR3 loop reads CASSPLTGNTEAFF. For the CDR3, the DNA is TGTGCCAGCAGTCCGCTAACGGGGAACACTGAAGCTTTCTTT.

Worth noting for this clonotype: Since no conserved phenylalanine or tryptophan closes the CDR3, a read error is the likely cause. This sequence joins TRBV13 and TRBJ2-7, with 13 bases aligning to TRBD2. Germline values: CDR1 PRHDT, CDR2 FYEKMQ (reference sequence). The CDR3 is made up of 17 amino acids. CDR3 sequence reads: CASSQGTSGTLSYKQYL. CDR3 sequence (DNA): TGTGCCAGTAGCCAAGGGACTAGCGGGACCCTTTCCTACAAGCAGTACTTA.

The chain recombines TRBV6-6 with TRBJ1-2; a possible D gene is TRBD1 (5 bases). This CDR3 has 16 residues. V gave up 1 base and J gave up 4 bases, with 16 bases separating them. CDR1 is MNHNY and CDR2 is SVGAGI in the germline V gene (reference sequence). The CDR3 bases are TGTGCCAGCAGTTACTTTTCCGGGGCGACAGCCTATGGCTACACCTTC. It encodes CASSYFSGATAYGYTF.

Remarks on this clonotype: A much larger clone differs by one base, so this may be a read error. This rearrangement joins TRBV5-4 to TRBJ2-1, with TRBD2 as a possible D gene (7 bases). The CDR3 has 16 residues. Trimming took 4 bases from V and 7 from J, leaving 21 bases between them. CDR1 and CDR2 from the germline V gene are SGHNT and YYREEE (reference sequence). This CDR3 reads CASSTGGGGMFNEQFF. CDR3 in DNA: TGTGCCAGCAGCACGGGGGGCGGCGGGATGTTTAATGAGCAGTTCTTC.

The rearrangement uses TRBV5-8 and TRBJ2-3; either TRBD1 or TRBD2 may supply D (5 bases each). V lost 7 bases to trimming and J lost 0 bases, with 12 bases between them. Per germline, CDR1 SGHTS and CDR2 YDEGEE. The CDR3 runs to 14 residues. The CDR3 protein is CASQGDRSTDTQYF. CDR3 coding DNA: TGTGCCAGCCAGGGAGATCGGAGCACAGATACGCAGTATTTT.

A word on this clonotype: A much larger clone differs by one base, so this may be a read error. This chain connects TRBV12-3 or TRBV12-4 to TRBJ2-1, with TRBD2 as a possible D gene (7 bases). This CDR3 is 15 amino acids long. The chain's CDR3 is CASSLSGGGVNVQFF. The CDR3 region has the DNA TGTGCCAGCAGTCTAAGCGGAGGGGGGGTCAATGTGCAGTTCTTC.

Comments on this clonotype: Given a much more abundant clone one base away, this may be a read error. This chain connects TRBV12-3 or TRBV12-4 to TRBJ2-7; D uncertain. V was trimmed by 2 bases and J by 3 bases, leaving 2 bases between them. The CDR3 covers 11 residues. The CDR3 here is CASSLLYEQYF. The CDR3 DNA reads TGTGCCAGCAGTTTACTCTACGAGCAGTACTTC.

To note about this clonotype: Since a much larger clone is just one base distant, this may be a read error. This CDR3 reads CASGSDSREETQYF. For the CDR3, the DNA is TGTGCTAGTGGTTCAGACAGCCGAGAGGAGACCCAGTACTTC. V is TRBV12-5 and J is TRBJ2-5, with D tentatively TRBD1 (5 bases). Germline-derived CDR1 and CDR2 are LGHNT and FRNRAP. V lost 4 bases and J 5 bases, leaving 14 bases between the germline ends. The CDR3 extends over 14 amino acids. The full variable domain, completed using reference TRBV12-5 and TRBJ2-5, is DARVTQTPRHKVTEMGQEVTMRCQPILGHNTVFWYRQTMMQGLELLAYFRNRAPLDDSGMPKDRFSAEMPDATLATLKIQPSEPRDSAVYFCASGSDSREETQYFGPGTRLLVL.

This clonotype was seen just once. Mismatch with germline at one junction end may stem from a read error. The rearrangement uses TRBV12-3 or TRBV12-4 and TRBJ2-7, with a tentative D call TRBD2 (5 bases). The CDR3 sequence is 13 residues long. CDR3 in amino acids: CPSSLRSAGEQYF. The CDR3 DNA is TGTCCCAGCAGTTTAAGGTCTGCGGGTGAGCAGTACTTC.

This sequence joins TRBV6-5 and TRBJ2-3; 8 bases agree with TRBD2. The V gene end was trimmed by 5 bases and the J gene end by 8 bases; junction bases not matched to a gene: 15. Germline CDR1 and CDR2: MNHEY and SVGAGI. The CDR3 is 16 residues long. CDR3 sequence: CASSPEEAGAQATQYF. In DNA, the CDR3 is TGTGCCAGCAGTCCCGAGGAAGCGGGAGCCCAAGCTACGCAGTATTTT.

This chain's CDR3 is CASTLRLRTASTDTQYF. CDR3 nucleotides: TGTGCCAGCACGCTAAGATTGCGGACGGCTAGCACAGATACGCAGTATTTT. V is TRBV2 and J is TRBJ2-3; D uncertain. The germline gives CDR1 SNHLY, CDR2 FYNNEI. V lost 7 bases, J lost 0 bases, and 20 bases lay in between. This CDR3 has 17 amino acids.

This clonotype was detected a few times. Here the CDR3 reads CASSPGDTTYNEQFF. DNA of the CDR3: TGTGCCAGCAGTCCCGGGGATACCACCTACAATGAGCAGTTCTTC. The chain carries TRBV6-6 and TRBJ2-1; the D gene is possibly TRBD2 (5 bases). V gave up 5 bases and J gave up 2 bases, with 13 bases separating them. The CDR3 sequence is 15 residues long. Per the germline V gene, CDR1 is MNHNY and CDR2 is SVGAGI (reference sequence).

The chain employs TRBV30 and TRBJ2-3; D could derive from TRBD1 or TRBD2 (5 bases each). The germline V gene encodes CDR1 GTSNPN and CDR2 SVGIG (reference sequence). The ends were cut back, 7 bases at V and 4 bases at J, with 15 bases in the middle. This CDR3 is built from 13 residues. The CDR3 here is CASGPLFADTQYF. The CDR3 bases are TGTGCCTCGGGACCCCTCTTCGCAGATACGCAGTATTTT.

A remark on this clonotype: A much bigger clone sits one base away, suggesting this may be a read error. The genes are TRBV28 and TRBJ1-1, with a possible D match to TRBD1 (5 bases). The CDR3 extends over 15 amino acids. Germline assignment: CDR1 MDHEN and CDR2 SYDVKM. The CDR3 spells CASSLYRGGNIEAFF. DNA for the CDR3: TGTGCCAGCAGTTTATACCGGGGGGGGAACATTGAAGCTTTCTTT. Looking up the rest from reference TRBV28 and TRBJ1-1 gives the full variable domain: DVKVTQSSRYLVKRTGEKVFLECVQDMDHENMFWYRQDPGLGLRLIYFSYDVKMKEKGDIPEGYSVSREKKERFSLILESASTNQTSMYLCASSLYRGGNIEAFFGQGTRLTVV.

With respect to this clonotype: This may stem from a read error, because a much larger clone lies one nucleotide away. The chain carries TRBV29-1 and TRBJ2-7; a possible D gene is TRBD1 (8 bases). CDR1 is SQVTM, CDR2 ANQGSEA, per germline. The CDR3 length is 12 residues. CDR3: CSVEDRDYDQYF. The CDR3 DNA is TGCAGCGTTGAGGACAGGGACTACGATCAGTACTTC.

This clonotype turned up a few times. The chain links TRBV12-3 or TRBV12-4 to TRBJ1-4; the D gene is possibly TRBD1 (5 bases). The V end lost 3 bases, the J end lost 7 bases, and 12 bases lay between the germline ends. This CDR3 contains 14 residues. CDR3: CASSFSGLAEKLFF. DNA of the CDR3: TGTGCCAGCAGTTTTTCAGGGTTGGCTGAAAAACTGTTTTTT.

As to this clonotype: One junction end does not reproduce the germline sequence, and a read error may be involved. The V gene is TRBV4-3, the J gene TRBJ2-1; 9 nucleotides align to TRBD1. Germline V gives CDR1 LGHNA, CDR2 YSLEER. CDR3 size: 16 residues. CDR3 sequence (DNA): TGCGCCAACAGCCACCCGCGGACAGGGGCGGTAAATGAGCAGCTCTTC. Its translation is CANSHPRTGAVNEQLF.